Listed below are T cell receptor beta chains from one sample, sequenced in a study of control samples from healthy donors and cancer patients. Generated by immunoSEQ multiplex PCR, the TCRdb table keeps only in-frame clones and is missing some. Of 400,000 to 500,000 clones in the sample, over 75% were seen once. Specimen: PBMCs. The origin of the receptors is a middle-aged man with head and neck cancer. Both conserved end residues are part of each CDR3. D genes are given only for firm matches. The size entry is marked missing in some rows and otherwise reads once, few, many or a size class.

V: TRBV7-3; J: TRBJ2-2; size: NA; D: NA; DNA: TGTGCCAGCAGCTTAGCCAGGGTGAACACCGGGGAGCTGTTTTTT; CDR3: CASSLARVNTGELFF
V: TRBV28; J: TRBJ1-2; size: once; D: NA; DNA: TGTGCCAGCAGAGGCGCAGCTAACTATGGCTACACCTTC; CDR3: CASRGAANYGYTF
V: TRBV27; J: TRBJ1-2; size: NA; D: NA; DNA: TGTGCCAGCAGTTTATCGGGCGGGGTATATGGCTACACCTTC; CDR3: CASSLSGGVYGYTF
V: TRBV5-1; J: TRBJ1-1; size: NA; D: NA; DNA: TGCGCCAGCAGCTTGGTCGGTAGCACTGAAGCTTTCTTT; CDR3: CASSLVGSTEAFF
V: TRBV28; J: TRBJ1-2; size: once; D: TRBD1; DNA: TGTGCCAGCAGTACTCAGGGGGCTAACTATGGCTACACCTTC; CDR3: CASSTQGANYGYTF
V: TRBV5-6; J: TRBJ1-2; size: NA; D: NA; DNA: TGTGCCAGCAGCTTGGCCCAGGCAGGGATCCTATCCTATGGCTTCACCTTC; CDR3: CASSLAQAGILSYGFTF
V: TRBV7-3; J: TRBJ2-1; size: once; D: TRBD2; DNA: TGTGCCAGCAGCTCCTCTTTAAGCGGGGGCACCTACAATGAGCAGTTCTTC; CDR3: CASSSSLSGGTYNEQFF
V: TRBV4-2; J: TRBJ2-5; size: NA; D: NA; DNA: TGTGCCAGCAGCCAAGGTGCTCAAGGACTTAGCGAGACCCAGTACTTC; CDR3: CASSQGAQGLSETQYF
V: TRBV10-3; J: TRBJ2-3; size: NA; D: NA; DNA: TGTGCCATCAGTGAAGGGAACCCTAGCACAGATACGCAGTATTTT; CDR3: CAISEGNPSTDTQYF
V: TRBV27; J: TRBJ2-2; size: NA; D: TRBD1; DNA: TGTGCCAGCAGCCGTACAGGGGGCGGCGGGGAGCTGTTTTTT; CDR3: CASSRTGGGGELFF
V: TRBV5-1; J: TRBJ2-5; size: NA; D: NA; DNA: TGCGCCAGCAGCTTGAAGTCAGAGACCCAGTACTTC; CDR3: CASSLKSETQYF
V: TRBV9; J: TRBJ2-7; size: NA; D: TRBD2; DNA: TGTGCCAGCAGCCCCTTTAGCGGGTCTTCCTACGAGCAGTACTTC; CDR3: CASSPFSGSSYEQYF
V: TRBV28; J: TRBJ2-3; size: NA; D: TRBD2; DNA: TGTGCCAGCAGTGGCATCACCGGGTCCGCGGGAGTAACGGCAGATACGCAGTATTTT; CDR3: CASSGITGSAGVTADTQYF
V: TRBV28; J: TRBJ1-5; size: NA; D: NA; DNA: TGTGCCAGCCGAAAAGCCGGGAGCGAGTGGCAGCCCCAGCATTTT; CDR3: CASRKAGSEWQPQHF
V: TRBV7-2; J: TRBJ2-5; size: NA; D: NA; DNA: TGTGCCAGCAGCCTCGGGGCGAGGGAGACCCAGTACTTC; CDR3: CASSLGARETQYF
V: TRBV6-6; J: TRBJ2-1; size: NA; D: NA; DNA: TGTGCCAGCAGTTTCTCCACCCGGGACCCCTGGAATGAGCAGTTCTTC; CDR3: CASSFSTRDPWNEQFF
V: TRBV7-2; J: TRBJ2-7; size: NA; D: NA; DNA: TGTGCCAGCAGCTTAGAGGCAGGGGTGTCCCACGAGCAGTACTTC; CDR3: CASSLEAGVSHEQYF
V: TRBV4-1; J: TRBJ1-5; size: NA; D: NA; DNA: TGCGCCAGCAGCCAACGACAGAATAGCAATCAGCCCCAGCATTTT; CDR3: CASSQRQNSNQPQHF
V: TRBV5-5; J: TRBJ1-2; size: NA; D: NA; DNA: TGTGCCAGCAGCCCCCCAGTCGGGCCACACTATGGCTACACCTTC; CDR3: CASSPPVGPHYGYTF
V: TRBV12-3/TRBV12-4; J: TRBJ2-5; size: NA; D: TRBD2; DNA: TGTGCCAGCAGCTTACTAGCGGAAGAGACCCAGTACTTC; CDR3: CASSLLAEETQYF
V: TRBV19; J: TRBJ1-5; size: NA; D: TRBD1; DNA: TGTGCCAGTACTAGGGACAGTATTAGCAATCAGCCCCAGCATTTT; CDR3: CASTRDSISNQPQHF
V: TRBV9; J: TRBJ2-3; size: NA; D: NA; DNA: TGTGCCAGCAGCGTTATCCTGGGGGGCTACACAGATACGCAGTATTTT; CDR3: CASSVILGGYTDTQYF
V: TRBV15; J: TRBJ2-3; size: NA; D: NA; DNA: TGTGCCACCAGCAGAGATAGGTCCGGAACAGATACGCAGTATTTT; CDR3: CATSRDRSGTDTQYF
V: TRBV6-1; J: TRBJ2-1; size: NA; D: TRBD2; DNA: TGTGCCAGCAGTGAAGCTATCACTAGCGGGATTGTCTACAATGAGCAGTTCTTC; CDR3: CASSEAITSGIVYNEQFF
V: TRBV6-5; J: TRBJ1-2; size: NA; D: TRBD1; DNA: TGTGCCAGCTGGACAGGGAACTATGGCTACACCTTC; CDR3: CASWTGNYGYTF
V: TRBV11-3; J: TRBJ1-5; size: few; D: NA; DNA: TGTGCCAGCAGCTTAGATGGCCGACTAATTAGCAATCAGCCCCAGCATTTT; CDR3: CASSLDGRLISNQPQHF
V: TRBV14; J: TRBJ2-5; size: NA; D: NA; DNA: TGTGCCAGCAGCCAAGCCTTGATGACTCCAGGCGGGACCCAGTACTTC; CDR3: CASSQALMTPGGTQYF
V: TRBV20-1; J: TRBJ1-6; size: NA; D: NA; DNA: TGCAGTGCTAGTGGAACGTTCGACAATTCACCCCTCCACTTT; CDR3: CSASGTFDNSPLHF
V: TRBV5-4; J: TRBJ2-1; size: once; D: TRBD2; DNA: TGTGCCAGCAGCCCGGGGGGACTAGCGGGGAATCAGTTCTTC; CDR3: CASSPGGLAGNQFF
V: TRBV2; J: TRBJ2-1; size: NA; D: TRBD2; DNA: TGTGCCAGCAAGGGGTTAGCGGGAGGTGGGGAGCAGTTCTTC; CDR3: CASKGLAGGGEQFF
V: TRBV18; J: TRBJ2-2; size: NA; D: TRBD2; DNA: TGTGCCAGCTCACCAACTAGGGACTATACCGGGGAGCTGTTTTTT; CDR3: CASSPTRDYTGELFF
V: TRBV24-1; J: TRBJ2-7; size: NA; D: NA; DNA: TGTGCCACCAGTGATGTCGGATCCTCGACCTACGAGCAGTACTTC; CDR3: CATSDVGSSTYEQYF
V: TRBV2; J: TRBJ1-4; size: NA; D: NA; DNA: TGTGCCAGCAGAGGTTCAGCTAATGAAAAACTGTTTTTT; CDR3: CASRGSANEKLFF
V: TRBV10-3; J: TRBJ1-2; size: NA; D: NA; DNA: TGTGCCATCAGTAGTCAGGGAGCTAACTATGGCTACACCTTC; CDR3: CAISSQGANYGYTF
V: TRBV3-1/TRBV3-2; J: TRBJ2-5; size: once; D: NA; DNA: TGTGCCAGCAGCCACGGATCCGGGACGACGGGGCAAGAGACCCAGTACTTC; CDR3: CASSHGSGTTGQETQYF
V: TRBV30; J: TRBJ2-7; size: NA; D: NA; DNA: TGTGCCTGGAGGGTCGGAGGGATCCACGAGCAGTACTTC; CDR3: CAWRVGGIHEQYF
V: TRBV6-5; J: TRBJ1-6; size: NA; D: TRBD1; DNA: TGTGCCAGTCTACAGGGGGTAACCTATAATTCACCCCTCCACTTT; CDR3: CASLQGVTYNSPLHF
V: TRBV7-9; J: TRBJ2-3; size: NA; D: TRBD2; DNA: TGTGCCAGCAGCATGCCGGGACTAAGCACAGATACGCAGTATTTT; CDR3: CASSMPGLSTDTQYF
V: TRBV9; J: TRBJ2-5; size: few; D: TRBD2; DNA: TGTGCCAGCAGCGTAGTCGGGGGGAACCAAGAGACCCAGTACTTC; CDR3: CASSVVGGNQETQYF
V: TRBV28; J: TRBJ1-5; size: NA; D: NA; DNA: TGTGCCAGCACCACAGGGCAACGTCAGCCCCAGCATTTT; CDR3: CASTTGQRQPQHF
V: TRBV6-6; J: TRBJ1-5; size: once; D: NA; DNA: TGTGCCAGCAGTTACTCGGGGCAGGATAGACAGCCCCAGCATTTT; CDR3: CASSYSGQDRQPQHF
V: TRBV20-1; J: TRBJ1-2; size: NA; D: TRBD1; DNA: TGCAGGCCGACAGGGAGCTATGGCTACACCTTC; CDR3: CRPTGSYGYTF
V: TRBV6-5; J: TRBJ1-1; size: NA; D: TRBD1; DNA: TGTGCCAGCAGTTCCGGGACAGAGGCCACTGAAGCTTTCTTT; CDR3: CASSSGTEATEAFF
V: TRBV6-7; J: TRBJ1-5; size: NA; D: TRBD1; DNA: TGTGCCAGCAGTTACTCGGGGACAGGGGGTAATCAGCCCCAGCATTTT; CDR3: CASSYSGTGGNQPQHF
V: TRBV5-1; J: TRBJ1-4; size: NA; D: NA; DNA: TGCGCCAGCAGCTTTTTTGGGGTTCGGGAAAAACTGTTTTTT; CDR3: CASSFFGVREKLFF